This paragraph covers one T cell receptor beta chain sequence. Its specificity is unknown. Measured with immunoSEQ multiplex PCR; TCRdb has only the in-frame clones, and not every one. The table records about 43,000 clones, approximately 84% of them present only once. The data were taken from a study of OX40 agonist ivuxolimab in advanced cancers. The study, taken as a whole, reports: The mean number of expanded clones was higher in CD8+ T cells than in CD4+. Dose levels from 0.1 to 3.0 mg/kg saw CD4+ and CD8+ blood T cells expand clonally by week 6. People who partly responded at 0.1-3.0 mg/kg had some of the least clonal expansion seen.

This specimen consisted of CD4+ or CD8+ T cells sorted from blood, obtained in a trial of the OX40 agonist ivuxolimab. The receptor was isolated from an adult with an advanced solid tumor such as melanoma, head and neck, liver or kidney cancer.

The CDR3: CASSLDRNTEAFF. In nucleotides, the CDR3 is TGCGCCAGCAGCTTGGATAGAAATACTGAAGCTTTCTTT. The V call is TRBV5-1, the J call TRBJ1-1; D not resolved. The ends were cut back, 0 bases at V and 5 bases at J, with 8 bases in the middle. The CDR3 has 13 amino acids. Per germline, CDR1 SGHRS and CDR2 YFSETQ.